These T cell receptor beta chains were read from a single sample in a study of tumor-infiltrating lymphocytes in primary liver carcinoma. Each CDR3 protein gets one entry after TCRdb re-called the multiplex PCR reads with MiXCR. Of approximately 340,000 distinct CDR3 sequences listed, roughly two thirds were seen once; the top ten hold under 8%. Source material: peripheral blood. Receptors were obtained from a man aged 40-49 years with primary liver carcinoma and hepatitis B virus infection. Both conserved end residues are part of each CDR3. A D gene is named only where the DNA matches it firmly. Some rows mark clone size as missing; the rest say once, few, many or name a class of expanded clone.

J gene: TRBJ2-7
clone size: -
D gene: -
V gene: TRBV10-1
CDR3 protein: CASSESYRGEQYF
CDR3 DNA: TGCGCCAGCAGTGAGTCGTACCGTGGCGAGCAGTACTTC

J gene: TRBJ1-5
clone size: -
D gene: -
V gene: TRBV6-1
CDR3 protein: CASGVGRYSNQPQHF
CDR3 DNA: TGTGCCAGCGGTGTGGGACGGTATAGCAATCAGCCCCAGCATTTT

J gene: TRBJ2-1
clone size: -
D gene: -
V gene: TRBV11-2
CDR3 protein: CTSSLDLGYYNEQFF
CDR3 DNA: TGTACCAGCAGCTTAGATTTGGGATACTACAATGAGCAATTCTTC

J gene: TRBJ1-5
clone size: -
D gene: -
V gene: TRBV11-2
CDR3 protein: CASSIGRNNQAQHF
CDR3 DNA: TGTGCCAGCAGCATTGGACGTAACAATCAGGCCCAGCATTTT

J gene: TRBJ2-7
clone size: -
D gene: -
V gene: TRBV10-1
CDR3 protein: CASSETWDGSYEQYF
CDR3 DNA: TGCGCCAGCAGTGAGACCTGGGACGGATCCTACGAGCAGTACTTC

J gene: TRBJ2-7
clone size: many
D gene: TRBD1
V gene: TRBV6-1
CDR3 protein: CASRTGVGYEQYF
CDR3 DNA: TGTGCCAGCAGGACAGGGGTCGGTTACGAGCAGTACTTC

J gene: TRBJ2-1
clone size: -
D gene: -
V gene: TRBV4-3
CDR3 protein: CASSQDLRGVGSNEQFF
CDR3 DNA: TGCGCCAGCAGCCAAGACCTGAGGGGAGTAGGTTCCAATGAGCAGTTCTTC

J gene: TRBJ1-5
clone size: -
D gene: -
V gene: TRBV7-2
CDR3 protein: CASSSNLGTIHQPQHF
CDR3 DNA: TGTGCCAGCAGCTCCAACCTCGGGACAATACATCAGCCCCAGCATTTT

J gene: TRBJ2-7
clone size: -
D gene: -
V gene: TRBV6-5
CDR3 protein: CASSWVGLGYEQYF
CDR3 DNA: TGTGCCAGCAGTTGGGTAGGGCTGGGCTACGAGCAGTACTTC

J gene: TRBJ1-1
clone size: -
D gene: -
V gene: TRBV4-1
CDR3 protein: CACSRNAGRDTEAFF
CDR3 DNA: TGCGCCTGCAGCCGAAATGCGGGACGGGACACTGAAGCTTTCTTT

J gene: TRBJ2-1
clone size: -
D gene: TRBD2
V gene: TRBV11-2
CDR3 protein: CASSLAPLTSGNYNEQFF
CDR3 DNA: TGTGCCAGCAGCTTAGCACCGCTGACTAGCGGGAACTACAATGAGCAGTTCTTC

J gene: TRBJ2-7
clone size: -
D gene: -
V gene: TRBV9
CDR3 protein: CASSVGGGTEHEQYF
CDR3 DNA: TGTGCCAGCAGCGTAGGAGGGGGTACAGAGCACGAGCAGTACTTC

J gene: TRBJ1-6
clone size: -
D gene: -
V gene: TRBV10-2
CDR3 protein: CASRGPGGSPLHF
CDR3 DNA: TGCGCCAGCAGAGGACCCGGGGGTTCACCCCTCCACTTT

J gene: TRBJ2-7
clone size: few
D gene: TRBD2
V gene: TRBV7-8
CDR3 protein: CASSLGDLAGGYEQYF
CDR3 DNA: TGTGCCAGCAGCTTAGGGGACCTAGCGGGAGGGTACGAGCAGTACTTC

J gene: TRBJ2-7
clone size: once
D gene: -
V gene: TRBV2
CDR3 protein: CASKSYEQYF
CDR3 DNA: TGTGCCAGCAAGAGCTACGAGCAGTACTTC

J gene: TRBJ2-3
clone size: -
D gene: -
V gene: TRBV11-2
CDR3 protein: CASSSTHDMQYF
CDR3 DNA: TGTGCCAGCAGCTCGACACATGATATGCAGTATTTT

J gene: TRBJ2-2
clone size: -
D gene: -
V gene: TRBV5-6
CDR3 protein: CASSRMGFANTGELFF
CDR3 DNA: TGTGCCAGTAGCAGGATGGGATTCGCGAACACCGGGGAGCTGTTTTTT

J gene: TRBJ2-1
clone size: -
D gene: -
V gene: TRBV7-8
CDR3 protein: CASSLGHSSPEEQFF
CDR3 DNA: TGTGCCAGCAGCTTAGGCCATTCTAGCCCAGAGGAGCAGTTCTTT

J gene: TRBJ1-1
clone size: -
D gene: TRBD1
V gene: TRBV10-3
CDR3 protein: CAISTQGSTEAFF
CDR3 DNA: TGTGCCATCAGTACACAGGGGAGCACTGAAGCTTTCTTT

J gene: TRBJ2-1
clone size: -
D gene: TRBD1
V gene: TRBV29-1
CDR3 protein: CSVEEPGQGPNSEQFF
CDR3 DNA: TGCAGCGTTGAAGAACCGGGACAGGGTCCGAACAGTGAGCAGTTCTTC

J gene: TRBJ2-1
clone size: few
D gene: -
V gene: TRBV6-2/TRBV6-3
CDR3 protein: CASTFTLGKSGPYNEQFF
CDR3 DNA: TGTGCCAGCACCTTTACTCTCGGAAAAAGCGGGCCTTACAATGAGCAGTTCTTC

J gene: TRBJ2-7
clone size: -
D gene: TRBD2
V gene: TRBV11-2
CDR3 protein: CASSSISGSYEQYF
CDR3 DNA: TGTGCCAGCAGCTCCATTAGCGGGAGTTACGAGCAGTACTTC

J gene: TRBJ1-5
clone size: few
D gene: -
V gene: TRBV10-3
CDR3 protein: CAISESNGSNQPQHF
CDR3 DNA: TGTGCCATCAGTGAGTCGAACGGAAGCAATCAGCCCCAGCATTTT

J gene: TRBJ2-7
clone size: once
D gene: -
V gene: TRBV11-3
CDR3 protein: CASTESIGDSYDQYF
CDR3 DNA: TGTGCCAGCACCGAATCAATCGGGGATAGCTACGATCAGTACTTC

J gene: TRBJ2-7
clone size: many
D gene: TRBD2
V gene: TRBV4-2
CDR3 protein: CASSQALSSGTYEQYF
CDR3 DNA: TGTGCCAGCAGCCAAGCTTTGTCTAGCGGGACCTACGAGCAGTACTTC

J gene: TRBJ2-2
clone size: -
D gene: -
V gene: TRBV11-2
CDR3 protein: CASSLVRGGELCF
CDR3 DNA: TGTGCCAGCAGCTTAGTCCGGGGCGGGGAGCTGTGTTTT

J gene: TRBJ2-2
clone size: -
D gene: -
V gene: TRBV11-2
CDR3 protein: CASSLGTSTGKLFF
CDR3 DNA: TGTGCCAGCAGCTTGGGCACTAGCACCGGGAAGCTGTTTTTT

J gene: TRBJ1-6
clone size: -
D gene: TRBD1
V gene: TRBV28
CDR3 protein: CVSRPPRGNSPLHF
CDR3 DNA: TGTGTCAGCAGACCGCCCAGGGGGAATTCACCCCTCCACTTT

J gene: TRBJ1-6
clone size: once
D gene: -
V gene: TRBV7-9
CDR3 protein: CANSLALSNSPLHF
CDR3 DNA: TGTGCCAACAGCTTAGCGTTAAGTAATTCACCCCTCCACTTT

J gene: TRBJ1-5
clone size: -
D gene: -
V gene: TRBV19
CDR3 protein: CASSIGPQPQHF
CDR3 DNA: TGTGCCAGTAGTATTGGTCCTCAGCCCCAGCATTTT

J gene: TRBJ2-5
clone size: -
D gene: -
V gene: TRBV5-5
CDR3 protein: CASRMTLGGTYQGTLYF
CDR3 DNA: TGTGCCAGCAGGATGACCTTGGGCGGAACGTACCAAGGGACCCTGTACTTC

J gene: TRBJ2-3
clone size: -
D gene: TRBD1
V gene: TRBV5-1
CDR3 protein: CASSRGRTDTQYF
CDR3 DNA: TGCGCCAGCAGCAGGGGGCGGACAGATACGCAGTATTTT

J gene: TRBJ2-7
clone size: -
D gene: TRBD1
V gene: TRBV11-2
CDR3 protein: CASSLGTETYEQYF
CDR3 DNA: TGTGCCAGTAGCTTAGGGACAGAGACCTACGAGCAGTACTTC

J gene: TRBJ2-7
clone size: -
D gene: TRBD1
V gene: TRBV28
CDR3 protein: CASSRGGAYRGEYF
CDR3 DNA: TGTGCCAGCAGCCGAGGAGGGGCCTACAGGGGGGAGTACTTC

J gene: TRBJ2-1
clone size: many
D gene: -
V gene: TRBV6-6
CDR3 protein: CASAGLASYNEQFF
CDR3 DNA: TGTGCCAGCGCCGGGTTAGCCAGTTACAATGAGCAGTTCTTC

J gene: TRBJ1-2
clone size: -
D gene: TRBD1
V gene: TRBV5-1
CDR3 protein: CASCLNTGAYGYTF
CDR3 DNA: TGCGCCAGCTGCTTGAACACAGGGGCCTATGGCTACACCTTC

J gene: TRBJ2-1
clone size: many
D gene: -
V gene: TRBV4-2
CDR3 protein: CASSLKNDEQFF
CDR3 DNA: TGTGCCAGCAGCCTTAAGAACGATGAGCAGTTCTTC

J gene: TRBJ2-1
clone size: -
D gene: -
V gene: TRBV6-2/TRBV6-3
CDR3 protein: CASSRSRNERFF
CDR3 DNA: TGTGCTAGCAGCCGTAGTCGGAATGAGCGGTTCTTC

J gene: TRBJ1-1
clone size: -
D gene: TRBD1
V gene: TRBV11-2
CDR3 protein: CVSSARTGGPAEALF
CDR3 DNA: TGTGTCAGCAGCGCCAGGACAGGGGGTCCGGCTGAAGCTTTGTTT

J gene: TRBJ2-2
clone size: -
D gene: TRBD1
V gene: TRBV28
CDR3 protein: CASSPWDRENTGELFF
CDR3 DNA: TGTGCCAGCAGTCCATGGGACAGGGAGAACACCGGGGAGCTGTTTTTT

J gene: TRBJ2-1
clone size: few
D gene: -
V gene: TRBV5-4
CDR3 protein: CASSLEGPRRYEQFF
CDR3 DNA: TGTGCCAGCAGCTTGGAAGGCCCCCGTCGCTATGAGCAGTTCTTC

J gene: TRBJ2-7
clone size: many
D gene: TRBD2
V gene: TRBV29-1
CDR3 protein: CSVDFGTSESSYEQYF
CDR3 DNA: TGCAGCGTTGACTTTGGGACTAGCGAAAGCTCCTACGAGCAGTACTTC

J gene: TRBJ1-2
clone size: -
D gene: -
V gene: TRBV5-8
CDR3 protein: CASQLRDGISYGYTF
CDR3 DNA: TGTGCTAGTCAGCTCCGGGACGGGATCTCCTATGGCTACACCTTC

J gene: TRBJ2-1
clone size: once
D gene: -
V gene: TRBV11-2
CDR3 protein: CVRSLGSYNEQFF
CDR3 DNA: TGTGTTAGAAGCCTCGGCAGCTACAATGAGCAGTTCTTC

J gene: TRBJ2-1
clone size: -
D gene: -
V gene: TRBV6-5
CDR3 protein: CVSSSGGSGGNEQFF
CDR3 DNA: TGTGTCAGCAGCTCGGGTGGTAGCGGAGGGAATGAGCAGTTCTTC

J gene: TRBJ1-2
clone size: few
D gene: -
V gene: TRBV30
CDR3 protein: CAWGTGRHNYGYTF
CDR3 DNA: TGTGCCTGGGGAACAGGGAGGCATAACTATGGCTACACCTTC

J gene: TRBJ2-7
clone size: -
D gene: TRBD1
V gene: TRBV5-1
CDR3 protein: CASSRTDRRYEQYF
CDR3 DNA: TGCGCCAGCAGCAGAACGGACAGGAGATACGAGCAGTACTTC

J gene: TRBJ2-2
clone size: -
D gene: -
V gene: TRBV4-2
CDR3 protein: CASSQEGSNTGELFF
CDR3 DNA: TGTGCCAGCAGCCAAGAAGGGTCTAACACCGGGGAGCTGTTTTTT

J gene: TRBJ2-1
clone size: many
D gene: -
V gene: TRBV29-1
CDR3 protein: CSAAWKGGNEQFF
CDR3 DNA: TGCAGCGCCGCCTGGAAAGGGGGTAATGAGCAGTTCTTC